Listed here are 23 T cell receptor beta chains from one sample, sequenced in a study of OX40 agonist ivuxolimab in advanced cancers. To prepare the library, the immunoSEQ multiplex PCR assay was applied. The immuneACCESS repertoire file appears here via TCRdb, limited to in-frame rearrangements. These files lack a portion of the clones; in checked studies, under half of the deficit traces to unresolved V genes, and the cause of the others is not known. Here the sample has 100,000 or so clones; 86% occur a single time. The top ten constitute approximately 2% of the sample. The sample consisted of CD4+ or CD8+ T cells sorted from blood, taken in a trial of the OX40 agonist ivuxolimab. The receptors here all came from an adult with an advanced solid tumor such as melanoma, head and neck, liver or kidney cancer.

The rearrangement uses TRBV30 and TRBJ1-6; D not certain. The CDR3 runs 13 residues. The V and J ends lost 2 bases and 7 bases respectively, with 9 bases between them. Germline lookup yields CDR1 GTSNPN and CDR2 SVGIG (reference sequence). The CDR3 loop is CAWSPGWNSPLHF. Written as DNA, the CDR3 is TGTGCCTGGAGTCCGGGCTGGAATTCACCCCTCCACTTT.

This clone was counted a few times. J is TRBJ2-6 and V is TRBV6-1; 10 bases map to TRBD2. The CDR3 is 17 residues long. The V gene's germline CDR1 is MNHNS and CDR2 SASEGT. V shed 6 bases, J shed 2 bases, and the junction held 7 bases outside the gene matches. The CDR3 is CASRERAGGAGANVLTF. The CDR3 DNA reads as TGTGCCAGCAGAGAAAGAGCGGGAGGGGCTGGGGCCAACGTCCTGACTTTC.

The rearrangement links TRBV4-1 to TRBJ2-6, with 10 bases identical to TRBD1. This CDR3 has 17 residues. Germline CDR1 reads MGHRA; CDR2 reads YSYEKL. J was trimmed by 0 bases and V by 4 bases; bases with no gene match: 3. CDR3: CASSLTGGLSGANVLTF. The CDR3 DNA is TGCGCCAGCAGCCTGACAGGGGGCCTCTCTGGGGCCAACGTCCTGACTTTC.

This clone was counted once. This sequence joins TRBV5-4 and TRBJ1-1, with 7 bases aligning to TRBD1. V was pared by 2 bases and J by 0 bases, with 4 bases of the junction left unmatched. Germline lookup yields CDR1 SGHNT and CDR2 YYREEE (reference sequence). This CDR3 is built from 15 residues. This CDR3 reads CASSFRDRVNTEAFF. CDR3 DNA: TGTGCCAGCAGCTTTCGAGACAGGGTGAACACTGAAGCTTTCTTT. The whole variable domain, filled in from reference TRBV5-4 and TRBJ1-1, reads ETGVTQSPTHLIKTRGQQVTLRCSSQSGHNTVSWYQQALGQGPQFIFQYYREEENGRGNFPPRFSGLQFPNYSSELNVNALELDDSALYLCASSFRDRVNTEAFFGQGTRLTVV.

The chain employs TRBV9 and TRBJ2-3, with a possible D match to TRBD2 (6 bases). The CDR3 is 14 amino acids. V lost 0 bases and J 5 bases, leaving 10 bases between the germline ends. Germline values: CDR1 SGDLS, CDR2 YYNGEE. Here the CDR3 DNA reads TGTGCCAGCAGCGTAGAGACCGGGGGAGATACGCAGTATTTT. Protein: CASSVETGGDTQYF.

This chain links TRBV10-3 with TRBJ2-5; 10 bases are a match to TRBD2. CDR1 and CDR2 from the germline V gene are ENHRY and SYGVKD. V shed 4 bases, J shed 5 bases, and the junction held 10 bases outside the gene matches. CDR3 length: 16 residues. The CDR3 nucleotides are TGTGCCATCAGTGCGGAGGCTAGCGGGAGTGGGGAGACCCAGTACTTC. This translates into CAISAEASGSGETQYF.

This clone was seen just once. The rearrangement joins TRBV5-1 to TRBJ1-2; 7 nucleotides align to TRBD1. CDR3 length: 13 residues. The trim removed 4 bases at V and 8 bases at J, leaving 8 bases unmatched. The germline V gene encodes CDR1 SGHRS and CDR2 YFSETQ. As DNA, the CDR3 is TGCGCCAGCAGCGAGGGACAGTCTCGGGGCTACACCTTC. Its protein product is CASSEGQSRGYTF.

The chain joins TRBV11-3 to TRBJ1-4; tentative D call: TRBD1 (5 bases). V was trimmed by 3 bases and J by 8 bases, leaving 16 bases between them. Germline CDR1 SGHNT, CDR2 YENEEA. The CDR3 has 15 amino acids. In DNA form, the CDR3 reads TGTGCCAGCAGCTTCGCCGGGACTTTGGGAGAAAAACTGTTTTTT. Translated: CASSFAGTLGEKLFF. The full variable domain, rest sourced from reference TRBV11-3 and TRBJ1-4, is EAGVVQSPRYKIIEKKQPVAFWCNPISGHNTLYWYLQNLGQGPELLIRYENEEAVDDSQLPKDRFSAERLKGVDSTLKIQPAELGDSAVYLCASSFAGTLGEKLFFGSGTQLSVL.

The rearrangement links TRBV5-1 to TRBJ2-3; TRBD1 might be the D (6 bases). CDR3 length: 16 residues. The germline V gene has CDR1 SGHRS and CDR2 YFSETQ. Trimming shortened V by 3 bases and J by 2 bases, and 16 bases separated the two germline ends. The chain's CDR3 is CASSSGQLPPTDTQYF. CDR3 nucleotide sequence: TGCGCCAGCAGCTCCGGACAGTTACCCCCCACAGATACGCAGTATTTT.

The J gene is TRBJ2-3, the V gene TRBV29-1; D possibly corresponds to TRBD2 (5 bases). The CDR3 spans 13 residues. The V gene's germline CDR1 is SQVTM and CDR2 ANQGSEA. V lost 2 bases, J lost 3 bases, and 9 bases lay in between. The CDR3 loop is CSVEHSGTDTQYF. CDR3 DNA sequence: TGCAGCGTTGAACATTCGGGGACAGATACGCAGTATTTT.

The CDR3 DNA sequence: TGTGCCAGCAGCTTAGCTCTAGCGGACCAAGAGACCCAGTACTTC. Translation: CASSLALADQETQYF. The chain combines TRBV11-3 with TRBJ2-5; 7 bases are shared with TRBD2. V shed 1 base and J 0 bases; nucleotides not matched to a gene: 2. In germline, CDR1 is SGHNT, CDR2 YENEEA. This CDR3 is built from 15 residues. Combining the CDR3 with reference TRBV11-3 and TRBJ2-5 gives the whole variable domain EAGVVQSPRYKIIEKKQPVAFWCNPISGHNTLYWYLQNLGQGPELLIRYENEEAVDDSQLPKDRFSAERLKGVDSTLKIQPAELGDSAVYLCASSLALADQETQYFGPGTRLLVL.

This clone was counted between two and nine times. V and J are TRBV19 and TRBJ1-2, with 7 bases that match TRBD1. Germline values: CDR1 LNHDA, CDR2 SQIVND (reference sequence). The CDR3 runs 16 residues. Trimming took 5 bases from V and 3 from J; bases not matched to a gene: 12. The CDR3 spells CASSATTGVGYYGYTF. CDR3 in DNA: TGTGCCAGTAGTGCGACCACAGGGGTAGGGTACTATGGCTACACCTTC.

This clone was counted between two and nine times. This chain uses TRBV5-3 with TRBJ1-5; TRBD1 might be the D (5 bases). TRBV5-3 is assigned to the ORF class and has an uncertain function. The CDR3 spans 14 residues. The ends were cut back, 4 bases at V and 4 bases at J, with 12 bases in the middle. The CDR3 coding sequence is TGTGCCAGAAGCCCCAGGGATTGGAATCAGCCCCAGCATTTT. Translating it yields CARSPRDWNQPQHF.

The chain combines TRBV7-2 with TRBJ1-1, with D maybe TRBD1 (5 bases). Per germline, CDR1 SGHTA and CDR2 FQGNSA. CDR3 size: 14 residues. The V gene lost 1 base and the J gene lost 4 bases, with 10 bases spanning the gap. CDR3 residues: CASSLGGVTTEAFF. CDR3 bases: TGTGCCAGCAGCTTAGGGGGGGTGACCACTGAAGCTTTCTTT.

The CDR3 DNA reads as TGTGCCAGTACGAGGACAGGCCGCAATGAAAAACTGTTTTTT. It yields the protein CASTRTGRNEKLFF. V and J are TRBV19 and TRBJ1-4; 7 nucleotides align to TRBD1. Germline V gene lookup returns CDR1 LNHDA and CDR2 SQIVND (reference sequence). The CDR3 loop spans 14 amino acids. The junction had 7 bases not matched to a gene; V was cut back by 7 bases and J by 5 bases.

Note on this clone: The junction shows a germline mismatch at one end, possibly a read error. The genes are TRBV7-7 and TRBJ2-2; 7 bases agree with TRBD2. The CDR3 sequence is 15 residues long. Per germline, CDR1 SSHAT and CDR2 FNYEAQ (reference sequence). CDR3 DNA sequence: TGTGCTAGCAGCTTATCTAGCGGTGGCACCGGGGAGCTGTTTTTT. This gives the protein CASSLSSGGTGELFF.

The CDR3 DNA follows: TGCGCCAGCAGCCAGCCGGGACAGGTTTATGGCTACACCTTC. As protein: CASSQPGQVYGYTF. The rearrangement joins TRBV4-1 to TRBJ1-2; 8 bases are shared with TRBD1. CDR1 and CDR2 (germline): MGHRA, YSYEKL. With V trimmed by 3 bases and J by 5 bases, 5 bases remained unmatched. The CDR3 sequence is 14 residues long.

This clone showed up just once. This chain connects TRBV2 to TRBJ2-5; D unresolved. Per germline, CDR1 SNHLY and CDR2 FYNNEI. The CDR3 covers 14 residues. V lost 8 bases to trimming and J lost 5 bases, with 18 bases between them. CDR3 DNA: TGTGCCAGCGAAGTTATGGGGATAGGGGAGACCCAGTACTTC. Encoded protein: CASEVMGIGETQYF. The variable domain in full, completed from reference TRBV2 and TRBJ2-5, reads EPEVTQTPSHQVTQMGQEVILRCVPISNHLYFYWYRQILGQKVEFLVSFYNNEISEKSEIFDDQFSVERPDGSNFTLKIRSTKLEDSAMYFCASEVMGIGETQYFGPGTRLLVL.

The chain combines TRBV7-9 with TRBJ2-1; D remains ambiguous. CDR3 length: 16 amino acids. Per germline, CDR1 SEHNR and CDR2 FQNEAQ (reference sequence). Trimming took 0 bases from V and 0 from J, leaving 9 bases between them. This chain's CDR3 is CASSLARSSSYNEQFF. In DNA form, the CDR3 reads TGTGCCAGCAGCTTAGCTAGGTCTAGCTCCTACAATGAGCAGTTCTTC.

The chain couples TRBV5-1 to TRBJ2-3; TRBD1 matches 9 bases. The CDR3 extends over 17 amino acids. V gave up 4 bases and J gave up 3 bases; unmatched junction bases: 12. Germline CDR1 is SGHRS and CDR2 is YFSETQ. CDR3 nucleotide sequence: TGCGCCAGCAGCGCCAGGGCCGGGACAGGGACGACAGATACGCAGTATTTT. It translates to CASSARAGTGTTDTQYF.

The V and J genes are TRBV6-6 and TRBJ2-4; D is possibly TRBD1 (5 bases). CDR3 length equals 14 residues. CDR1 MNHNY and CDR2 SVGAGI come from the germline V gene (reference sequence). V lost 6 bases to trimming and J lost 2 bases, with 11 bases between them. CDR3 residues: CASSISGTKNIQYF. Here the CDR3 DNA reads TGTGCCAGCAGCATATCAGGGACCAAAAACATTCAGTACTTC.

On this clone: A junction end diverges from the germline sequence, so it may reflect a read error. This chain uses TRBV28 with TRBJ2-7; no reliable D call. This CDR3 region has 14 residues. The V gene's germline CDR1 is MDHEN and CDR2 SYDVKM. In nucleotides, the CDR3 is TGTGCCAGCAGTTTAACTTCCGGGTTGGAAGGTTTCTTCTTC. Encoded protein: CASSLTSGLEGFFF.

The sample holds one count of this clone. The chain combines TRBV11-2 with TRBJ1-4; maybe TRBD1 (5 bases). This CDR3 has 14 residues. V lost 5 bases and J lost 7, with 14 bases in between. Germline V gene sequence: CDR1 SGHAT, CDR2 FQNNGV. In DNA form, the CDR3 reads TGTGCCAGCAGCCGGGGGGACTCTGGTGAAAAACTGTTTTTT. Its protein product is CASSRGDSGEKLFF.